One and the same sample provided the 32 T cell receptor beta chains below, sequenced in a study of T cell changes during pregnancy in multiple sclerosis. Only in-frame clones appear in the TCRdb table, and some are missing; sequencing was by immunoSEQ multiplex PCR. The sample includes 40,000 to 50,000 clones, under 95% seen only once; the top ten take around 0.58%. This specimen consisted of CD4+ T cells from peripheral blood mononuclear cells, obtained in the third trimester of pregnancy. Receptor source: a female donor with multiple sclerosis, enrolled in a pregnancy study.

This clone was counted only a few times. This chain uses TRBV19 with TRBJ2-7; possibly TRBD1 for D (6 bases). V gave up 6 bases and J gave up 5 bases, with 20 bases separating them. The CDR3 runs to 15 residues. CDR1 and CDR2 from the germline V gene are LNHDA and SQIVND (reference sequence). The CDR3, as DNA: TGTGCCAGTAGCCCAGGGGCGGGTAGAAGAGACGAGCAGTACTTC. Encoded protein: CASSPGAGRRDEQYF.

The chain uses TRBV14 and TRBJ1-4; D ambiguous. The V gene's germline CDR1 is SGHDN and CDR2 FVKESK. Trimming left V 7 bases short and J 0 bases short, with 6 bases between. The CDR3 is made up of 13 amino acids. The CDR3 DNA is TGTGCCAGCACCCGTACAACTAATGAAAAACTGTTTTTT. Amino acids: CASTRTTNEKLFF.

This clone appeared once. CDR3 region: CASSPSGRAYEQYF. CDR3 in DNA: TGCGCCAGTTCCCCTAGCGGGAGGGCCTACGAGCAGTACTTC. The J gene is TRBJ2-7, the V gene TRBV10-1, with 12 bases matching TRBD2. The CDR3 loop spans 14 amino acids. Germline V gives CDR1 WNHNN, CDR2 SYGVQD (reference sequence). After removal of 9 bases from V and 2 bases from J, the junction contained 5 bases not matched to a gene.

This clone was detected once. This rearrangement joins TRBV10-3 to TRBJ2-2; perhaps TRBD1 as D (5 bases). The CDR3 runs 14 residues. From germline, CDR1 is ENHRY and CDR2 SYGVKD. With 6 bases removed from V and 0 bases from J, the gap between germline ends came to 8 bases. The CDR3 DNA reads as TGTGCCATCAGGGGGCTGGCGAACACCGGGGAGCTGTTTTTT. Protein sequence: CAIRGLANTGELFF.

The chain links TRBV7-9 to TRBJ2-1; D not resolved. Germline assignment: CDR1 SEHNR and CDR2 FQNEAQ (reference sequence). The length of the CDR3 is 11 residues. Deletions cut 3 bases from V and 10 bases from J, with 7 bases between. The CDR3 region is CASSLLGEQFF. In DNA form, the CDR3 reads TGTGCCAGCAGCTTGCTAGGAGAGCAGTTCTTC.

This chain joins TRBV7-9 and TRBJ2-7, with D possibly matching TRBD2 (6 bases). Trimming removed 5 bases at V and 5 bases at J, with 19 bases between. From germline, CDR1 is SEHNR and CDR2 FQNEAQ (reference sequence). CDR3 length: 15 residues. CDR3 loop: CASSAVRDWRDEQYF. The CDR3 bases are TGTGCCAGCAGCGCAGTCAGGGATTGGAGGGACGAGCAGTACTTC.

The chain carries TRBV4-1 and TRBJ2-2, with TRBD2 matching over 7 bases. CDR1 MGHRA and CDR2 YSYEKL come from the germline V gene. Trimming removed 0 bases from V and 2 bases from J; junction bases left unmatched: 3. This CDR3 has 16 residues. The CDR3 reads CASSQESGANTGELFF. CDR3 sequence (DNA): TGCGCCAGCAGCCAAGAAAGCGGGGCCAACACCGGGGAGCTGTTTTTT.

The V call is TRBV14, the J call TRBJ2-3; 7 bases line up with TRBD2. The CDR3 is 14 amino acids. CDR1 is SGHDN, CDR2 FVKESK, per germline. The V and J ends lost 3 bases and 5 bases, in that order; junction bases with no gene match: 5. The CDR3 sequence is CASSQTSRRDTQYF. CDR3 nucleotides: TGTGCCAGCAGCCAGACTAGCCGAAGAGATACGCAGTATTTT.

The V gene is TRBV5-4, the J gene TRBJ1-6, with 8 bases aligning to TRBD1. The ends lost 4 bases at V and 5 bases at J; junction bases unmatched: 14. Germline values: CDR1 SGHNT, CDR2 YYREEE (reference sequence). This CDR3 has 18 residues. The CDR3 sequence is CASSPGQGWEVDNSPLHF. DNA for the CDR3: TGTGCCAGCAGCCCTGGACAGGGCTGGGAGGTGGATAATTCACCCCTCCACTTT.

J is TRBJ2-5 and V is TRBV28; 12 nucleotides match TRBD1. V trimming: 2 bases; J trimming: 5 bases; junction bases outside the gene matches: 3. Germline V gene lookup returns CDR1 MDHEN and CDR2 SYDVKM. The CDR3 runs to 15 residues. CDR3 nucleotides: TGTGCCAGCAGTTTAGGGACAGGGGGCGTGGAGACCCAGTACTTC. It encodes CASSLGTGGVETQYF.

This rearrangement joins TRBV7-9 to TRBJ2-5; 12 nucleotides line up with TRBD2. V shed 2 bases and J 7 bases; nucleotides not matched to a gene: 8. There are 16 residues in the CDR3. CDR1 is SEHNR, CDR2 FQNEAQ, per germline (reference sequence). CDR3 in DNA: TGTGCCAGCAGCTTATTACTAGCGGGGGGCCGGGGGACCCAGTACTTC. The encoded protein is CASSLLLAGGRGTQYF.

The chain uses TRBV28 and TRBJ2-7; 11 nucleotides line up with TRBD2. The CDR3 consists of 18 residues. J was trimmed by 2 bases and V by 5 bases; bases with no gene match: 14. Germline lookup yields CDR1 MDHEN and CDR2 SYDVKM. The CDR3 DNA follows: TGTGCCAGCAGTACTCGTGGCCCTAGCGGGAGGCCTCCCTACGAGCAGTACTTC. This gives the protein CASSTRGPSGRPPYEQYF.

With respect to this clone: This sample also contains other DNA sequences that code for the same CDR3. V gene TRBV5-1 combines with J gene TRBJ2-5; possible D gene TRBD2, 5 bases. V lost 0 bases and J 3 bases, leaving 6 bases between the germline ends. This CDR3 has 13 residues. Germline CDR1 is SGHRS and CDR2 is YFSETQ. The CDR3 here is CASSLGGKETQYF. Here the CDR3 DNA reads TGCGCCAGCAGCTTGGGAGGGAAAGAGACCCAGTACTTC.

This chain uses TRBV10-1 with TRBJ2-2, with TRBD1 as a possible D gene (5 bases). V shed 6 bases and J shed 7 bases, with 15 bases lying between them. CDR3 size: 14 residues. Germline CDR1 and CDR2: WNHNN and SYGVQD (reference sequence). In DNA, the CDR3 is TGCGCCAGCAGCTCGGTTAGGGGCGGCGGGGAGCTGTTTTTT. This gives the protein CASSSVRGGGELFF.

The J gene is TRBJ2-1, the V gene TRBV19; 9 bases align to TRBD2. Losses at the gene ends were 7 bases for V and 7 bases for J; bases not matched to a gene: 17. The CDR3 consists of 17 residues. CDR1 is LNHDA and CDR2 is SQIVND in the germline V gene (reference sequence). CDR3 bases: TGTGCCAGTATTGATAGACCCAGGAGCGGGAGGTGGAATGAGCAGTTCTTC. It translates to CASIDRPRSGRWNEQFF.

The chain employs TRBV19 and TRBJ1-5, with TRBD1 as a possible D gene (5 bases). Trimming removed 1 base at V and 3 bases at J, with 10 bases between. Germline assignment: CDR1 LNHDA and CDR2 SQIVND (reference sequence). CDR3 length equals 15 residues. In nucleotides, the CDR3 is TGTGCCAGTAGTATAGCACAGGCGTCCAATCAGCCCCAGCATTTT. This codes for CASSIAQASNQPQHF. Combining the CDR3 with reference TRBV19 and TRBJ1-5 gives the whole variable domain DGGITQSPKYLFRKEGQNVTLSCEQNLNHDAMYWYRQDPGQGLRLIYYSQIVNDFQKGDIAEGYSVSREKKESFPLTVTSAQKNPTAFYLCASSIAQASNQPQHFGDGTRLSIL.

This sequence joins TRBV19 and TRBJ2-2; D perhaps matches TRBD1 (5 bases). The CDR3 is 12 amino acids. Per the germline V gene, CDR1 is LNHDA and CDR2 is SQIVND (reference sequence). V lost 9 bases, J lost 8 bases, and 13 bases lay in between. CDR3 nucleotide sequence: TGTGCCAGCCGGTCAGGGTTGGGGGAGCTGTTTTTT. Protein: CASRSGLGELFF.

The V and J genes are TRBV6-5 and TRBJ1-2; no clear D gene. Germline CDR1 MNHEY, CDR2 SVGAGI. This CDR3 spans 14 amino acids. V lost 5 bases, J lost 2 bases, and 12 bases lay in between. CDR3 amino acids: CASSRESLNYGYTF. The CDR3 coding sequence is TGTGCCAGCAGTCGGGAGTCCTTGAACTATGGCTACACCTTC.

The chain links TRBV4-1 to TRBJ2-5, with 7 nucleotides matching TRBD2. The J call may be faulty, since TRBJ2-7 better matches the DNA end. From germline, CDR1 is MGHRA and CDR2 YSYEKL. This CDR3 contains 17 residues. CDR3 nucleotide sequence: TGCGCCAGCAGCCAAGATCTGGCGGGAGCCCTCCTCTACGAGCAGTACTTC. It translates to CASSQDLAGALLYEQYF.

The rearrangement joins TRBV30 to TRBJ1-3; perhaps TRBD1 as D (6 bases). CDR1 is GTSNPN, CDR2 SVGIG, per germline (reference sequence). Deletions cut 2 bases from V and 8 bases from J, with 13 bases between. This CDR3 contains 13 residues. The CDR3 region has the DNA TGTGCCTGGAGTTGGGCAGGGGCATACACCATATATTTT. This codes for CAWSWAGAYTIYF. The whole variable domain, remainder taken from reference TRBV30 and TRBJ1-3, is SQTIHQWPATLVQPVGSPLSLECTVEGTSNPNLYWYRQAAGRGLQLLFYSVGIGQISSEVPQNLSASRPQDRQFILSSKKLLLSDSGFYLCAWSWAGAYTIYFGEGSWLTVV.

The CDR3, as DNA: TGTGCCAGCAGCTTAACAGCCAACTCCTACGAGCAGTACTTC. This gives the protein CASSLTANSYEQYF. V gene TRBV7-9 combines with J gene TRBJ2-7; unclear D gene. V gave up 2 bases and J gave up 0 bases, with 8 bases separating them. This CDR3 is 14 amino acids long. Germline V gene sequence: CDR1 SEHNR, CDR2 FQNEAQ (reference sequence).

The J gene is TRBJ1-1, the V gene TRBV7-6; a weak D match, TRBD1 (6 bases). V was clipped by 2 bases and J by 4 bases, with 14 bases between them. This CDR3 comprises 15 residues. CDR1 is SGHVS, CDR2 FNYEAQ, per germline. In DNA form, the CDR3 reads TGTGCCAGCAGCTTAAAAGGCAGGGGAAGCACTGAAGCTTTCTTT. Its translation is CASSLKGRGSTEAFF.

V usage is TRBV19 and J usage is TRBJ1-6, with 8 bases aligning to TRBD1. The CDR3 spans 16 residues. V dropped 4 bases and J dropped 7; count of bases not matched to a gene: 9. Germline V gives CDR1 LNHDA, CDR2 SQIVND (reference sequence). The CDR3 DNA follows: TGTGCCAGTAGTACGGAGACAGGGGTTGCCAATTCACCCCTCCACTTT. This gives the protein CASSTETGVANSPLHF.

The rearrangement links TRBV5-1 to TRBJ1-1, with 8 bases aligning to TRBD1. The germline gives CDR1 SGHRS, CDR2 YFSETQ. The trim removed 5 bases at V and 0 bases at J, leaving 9 bases unmatched. This CDR3 contains 16 residues. DNA of the CDR3: TGCGCCAGCAGTTCAATCGGGACAGGCATGAACACTGAAGCTTTCTTT. Its protein product is CASSSIGTGMNTEAFF.

The chain recombines TRBV6-1 with TRBJ2-5; TRBD1 matches at 9 bases. V trimming: 10 bases; J trimming: 5 bases; junction bases outside the gene matches: 5. The length of the CDR3 is 12 residues. Germline V gene data show CDR1 as MNHNS and CDR2 as SASEGT. The CDR3 DNA reads TGTGCCATCCGGGACAGGGTCGAGACCCAGTACTTC. This codes for CAIRDRVETQYF.

CDR3 DNA sequence: TGTGCCAGCAGCAATCCGGAGCTTGAGCAGTTCTTC. Amino acid sequence: CASSNPELEQFF. The rearrangement joins TRBV21-1 to TRBJ2-1; TRBD2 was called by the table and not checked on the DNA. TRBV21-1 is a pseudogene. The CDR3 sequence is 12 residues long.

This clone was seen only once. V is TRBV7-8 and J is TRBJ1-4; the D is unclear. The CDR3 loop spans 14 amino acids. V lost 3 bases, J lost 3 bases, and 8 bases lay in between. Looked up from germline, CDR1 is SGHVS and CDR2 is FQNEAQ. In nucleotides, the CDR3 is TGTGCCAGCAGCTTTGAGGTCTCTAATGAAAAACTGTTTTTT. It yields the protein CASSFEVSNEKLFF.

This sequence joins TRBV29-1 and TRBJ2-3, with D possibly TRBD1 on 5 matching bases. The CDR3 totals 12 residues. V was clipped by 3 bases and J by 3 bases, with 7 bases between them. Germline V gives CDR1 SQVTM, CDR2 ANQGSEA. The CDR3 reads CSVEPGTDTQYF. The CDR3 DNA reads TGCAGCGTTGAGCCAGGGACAGATACGCAGTATTTT.

The V and J genes are TRBV9 and TRBJ1-1, with TRBD1 identical over 7 bases. CDR1 SGDLS and CDR2 YYNGEE come from the germline V gene. Trimming at V came to 4 bases and at J to 5 bases, leaving 11 bases not matched to a gene. The CDR3 contains 15 residues. CDR3 amino acids: CASSQKGRGLTEAFF. The DNA for the CDR3 is TGTGCCAGCAGCCAGAAGGGTAGGGGGCTTACTGAAGCTTTCTTT.

The chain couples TRBV5-1 to TRBJ2-3; the match to TRBD1 covers 9 bases. CDR1 and CDR2 from the germline V gene are SGHRS and YFSETQ. V dropped 4 bases and J dropped 0; count of bases not matched to a gene: 3. CDR3 size: 15 residues. The DNA of the CDR3 is TGCGCCAGCAGCCCGGGACAGGGAAGCACAGATACGCAGTATTTT. Translating it yields CASSPGQGSTDTQYF.

V usage is TRBV5-1 and J usage is TRBJ2-5; D gene unclear. V lost 4 bases, J lost 2 bases, and 3 bases lay in between. Germline V gene data show CDR1 as SGHRS and CDR2 as YFSETQ. The CDR3 contains 11 residues. CDR3 nucleotide sequence: TGCGCCAGCAGCCAACAAGAGACCCAGTACTTC. This sequence encodes CASSQQETQYF.

The chain joins TRBV18 to TRBJ1-2; D may be TRBD1 (6 bases). The length of the CDR3 is 14 residues. Trimming took off 3 bases at V and 6 bases at J, with 14 bases between the two ends. Germline V lookup: CDR1 KGHSH, CDR2 LQKENI. This CDR3 reads CASSPESQGNGYTF. The CDR3, as DNA: TGTGCCAGCTCACCGGAAAGCCAGGGGAATGGCTACACCTTC.